This T cell receptor beta chain derives from a study of shared clonotypes between healthy human individuals. Study results and limitations: Researchers sampled blood only, noting tissue repertoires likely differ. A small donor pool kept down the genetic and exposure-history diversity that was represented.

How the authors handled the data: Sequence data from immunoSEQ were junction-only and lacked quality scores; consequently, filtering differed. Generated by immunoSEQ multiplex PCR, the TCRdb table keeps only in-frame clones and is missing some. That table furnishes V, J and clone size, whereas the DNA furnished D and trimming. There are 400,000 to 600,000 clones in the sample; around 96% occur only once, and approximately 0.067% lies in the top ten. Germline assignment: CDR1 SQVTM and CDR2 ANQGSEA. The V end lost 6 bases, the J end lost 3 bases, and 12 bases lay between the germline ends. The CDR3 totals 13 residues. The split of CD4+ cells yielded CD45RA+ naive and CD45RA-negative memory subsets. This clone was recorded only once. As yet, its antigen is unknown.

Material for sequencing was naive CD4+ T cells sorted from blood. As for subset: CD45RA+ positively selected. The V call is TRBV29-1, the J call TRBJ1-5; D is perhaps TRBD1 (6 bases). This TCR came from a woman younger than 45 in good health. CDR3 bases: TGCAGCGTAACGGACAGCTCCAATCAGCCCCAGCATTTT. Translating gives CSVTDSSNQPQHF.